A single sample gave rise to the 28 T cell receptor beta chains below, sequenced in a study of cytomegalovirus exposure and HLA in healthy donors. It was with 60 Vbeta and 13 Jbeta primers that the PCR ran. Assay: immunoSEQ multiplex PCR; the TCRdb copy retains only in-frame clones and omits some. The sample has 180,000 or so clones, 70% to 80% seen once; the top ten hold less than 2.5%. Sequencing used PBMCs. The receptors were gathered from a woman aged 45-60 years in good health and CMV-seronegative.

The J gene is TRBJ2-1, the V gene TRBV5-1, with D tentatively TRBD2 (5 bases). V shed 4 bases and J shed 7 bases, with 18 bases lying between them. The CDR3 is 15 amino acids. CDR1 is SGHRS, CDR2 YFSETQ, per germline. The CDR3 sequence is CASSRGEGVKNEQFF. CDR3 in DNA: TGCGCCAGCAGCCGCGGTGAGGGCGTAAAAAATGAGCAGTTCTTC.

As concerns this clone: A junction end diverges from the germline sequence, so it may reflect a read error. The chain couples TRBV19 to TRBJ1-5; TRBD1 agrees at 9 bases. This CDR3 has 13 amino acids. CDR1 and CDR2 from the germline V gene are LNHDA and SQIVND (reference sequence). The CDR3 coding sequence is TGTGCCAGTAGTGCTCTGTCGGACAGGGGTCGCTTTTTT. Amino acid sequence: CASSALSDRGRFF.

V is TRBV7-2 and J is TRBJ2-3; TRBD2 agrees at 10 bases. This CDR3 is 18 amino acids long. Germline loops: CDR1 SGHTA, CDR2 FQGNSA. The J segment lost 3 bases and the V segment lost 2 bases, leaving 11 bases of the junction unmatched. The CDR3 here is CASSLPAGGSMRTDTQYF. CDR3 DNA: TGTGCCAGCAGCTTACCAGCGGGAGGGTCGATGAGAACAGATACGCAGTATTTT. Combining the CDR3 with reference TRBV7-2 and TRBJ2-3 gives the whole variable domain GAGVSQSPSNKVTEKGKDVELRCDPISGHTALYWYRQSLGQGLEFLIYFQGNSAPDKSGLPSDRFSAERTGGSVSTLTIQRTQQEDSAVYLCASSLPAGGSMRTDTQYFGPGTRLTVL.

The chain uses TRBV5-6 and TRBJ1-2; 9 bases are shared with TRBD1. The CDR3 is made up of 15 amino acids. Germline assignment: CDR1 SGHDT and CDR2 YYEEEE. Germline trimming cut 2 bases from V and 8 bases from J; bases unmatched to any gene: 10. Here the CDR3 reads CASSLTGGGVRGYTF. The CDR3 bases are TGTGCCAGCAGCTTAACAGGGGGCGGAGTGCGGGGCTACACCTTC. The full variable domain, completed using reference TRBV5-6 and TRBJ1-2, is DAGVTQSPTHLIKTRGQQVTLRCSPKSGHDTVSWYQQALGQGPQFIFQYYEEEERQRGNFPDRFSGHQFPNYSSELNVNALLLGDSALYLCASSLTGGGVRGYTFGSGTRLTVV.

V is TRBV6-5 and J is TRBJ2-7; 8 positions agree with TRBD2. CDR1 is MNHEY, CDR2 SVGAGI, per germline. V lost 6 bases to trimming and J lost 3 bases; unmatched junction nucleotides: 10. The CDR3 extends over 15 amino acids. The CDR3 DNA sequence: TGTGCCAGCAGCATCGTAGCGGGATCAGTCTACGAGCAGTACTTC. It encodes CASSIVAGSVYEQYF.

This clone occurred once. This chain connects TRBV18 to TRBJ1-2; D is perhaps TRBD1 (6 bases). The V end lost 2 bases, the J end lost 4 bases, and 14 bases lay between the germline ends. The germline V gene has CDR1 KGHSH and CDR2 LQKENI. There are 15 residues in the CDR3. CDR3 in amino acids: CASSPYGGGIYGYTF. The CDR3 region has the DNA TGTGCCAGCTCACCATACGGCGGGGGCATCTATGGCTACACCTTC.

In DNA form, the CDR3 reads TGCAGTGCCATTACTAACACTGAAGCTTTCTTT. The encoded protein is CSAITNTEAFF. The V gene is TRBV20-1, the J gene TRBJ1-1; D is uncertain. The V end was cut by 6 bases, the J end by 2 bases, with 7 bases between. The germline CDR1 and CDR2 sequences are DFQATT and SNEGSKA (reference sequence). CDR3 length equals 11 residues.

This chain joins TRBV9 and TRBJ2-7; 12 bases are shared with TRBD1. The CDR3 loop spans 16 amino acids. J was trimmed by 5 bases and V by 2 bases; bases with no gene match: 8. Per the germline V gene, CDR1 is SGDLS and CDR2 is YYNGEE. The CDR3 nucleotides read TGTGCCAGCAGCGTTACCGGGACAGGGGGCTGGAACGAGCAGTACTTC. The encoded protein is CASSVTGTGGWNEQYF.

The rearrangement uses TRBV5-1 and TRBJ2-1; the match to TRBD2 covers 10 bases. CDR3 length: 15 amino acids. The trim removed 4 bases at V and 9 bases at J, leaving 10 bases unmatched. Germline V gene lookup returns CDR1 SGHRS and CDR2 YFSETQ. The CDR3 DNA is TGCGCCAGCAGCACGTCTAGCGGGAGTGGGAGTGAGCAGTTCTTC. This translates into CASSTSSGSGSEQFF. The full variable domain, its missing parts supplied by reference TRBV5-1 and TRBJ2-1, is KAGVTQTPRYLIKTRGQQVTLSCSPISGHRSVSWYQQTPGQGLQFLFEYFSETQRNKGNFPGRFSGRQFSNSRSEMNVSTLELGDSALYLCASSTSSGSGSEQFFGPGTRLTVL.

V is TRBV18 and J is TRBJ1-5, with 8 bases matching TRBD1. The junction had 4 bases not matched to a gene; V was cut back by 6 bases and J by 6 bases. CDR1 and CDR2 (germline): KGHSH, LQKENI. The CDR3 spans 13 residues. The DNA of the CDR3 is TGTGCCAGCTCGACCGGGACAGGTCAGCCCCAGCATTTT. Encoded protein: CASSTGTGQPQHF.

This sequence joins TRBV19 and TRBJ2-1; 7 bases match TRBD2. The J segment lost 12 bases and the V segment lost 3 bases, leaving 14 bases of the junction unmatched. CDR3 length equals 15 residues. Germline values: CDR1 LNHDA, CDR2 SQIVND (reference sequence). The CDR3 reads CASSISNLAASAQFF. CDR3 DNA sequence: TGTGCCAGTAGTATCTCTAACCTAGCGGCCTCCGCGCAGTTCTTC.

The CDR3 loop reads CASSQSPQGLETQYF. The CDR3 coding sequence is TGCGCCAGCAGCCAGTCCCCACAGGGTCTGGAGACCCAGTACTTC. The J gene is TRBJ2-5, the V gene TRBV5-1, with D perhaps TRBD1 (6 bases). The CDR3 runs 15 residues. V lost 4 bases to trimming and J lost 5 bases, with 18 bases between them. CDR1 and CDR2 from the germline V gene are SGHRS and YFSETQ.

J is TRBJ1-2 and V is TRBV19; D unresolved. Germline V gives CDR1 LNHDA, CDR2 SQIVND (reference sequence). Between the trimmed V and J ends, which lost 3 bases and 8 bases, there was a span of 16 bases. The CDR3 length is 14 residues. CDR3 in amino acids: CASSMAGKILGYTF. CDR3 DNA sequence: TGTGCCAGTAGTATGGCCGGGAAGATATTGGGCTACACCTTC.

This clone was observed a few times. A read error may account for a junction end that differs from germline. The rearrangement links TRBV7-9 to TRBJ1-4; no reliable D call. Looked up from germline, CDR1 is SEHNR and CDR2 is FQNEAQ (reference sequence). This CDR3 is 13 amino acids long. CDR3 loop: CSSSYRTNEKLFF. CDR3 DNA: TGTTCCAGCAGCTATCGAACTAATGAAAAACTGTTTTTT.

The chain recombines TRBV29-1 with TRBJ2-3; the D gene is possibly TRBD1 (5 bases). The CDR3 is made up of 12 amino acids. Germline CDR1 is SQVTM and CDR2 is ANQGSEA. V was shortened by 1 base and J by 3 bases, with 5 bases between the two germline ends. In DNA form, the CDR3 reads TGCAGCGTTGAAGCAGGGACAGATACGCAGTATTTT. It specifies CSVEAGTDTQYF.

The gene calls are TRBV21-1 and TRBJ1-4. TRBV21-1 is tagged as a pseudogene. The CDR3 is 16 amino acids. CDR3 nucleotides: TGTGCCAGCAGGCCAAAGCTGTGGGGAGATGAGGAAAAACTGTTTTTT. Translating gives CASRPKLWGDEEKLFF.

The CDR3 spells CASSLAGGASTNEKLFF. Here the CDR3 DNA reads TGTGCCAGCAGCTTGGCCGGTGGAGCCTCAACTAATGAAAAACTGTTTTTT. The V gene is TRBV5-8, the J gene TRBJ1-4, with no clear D. This CDR3 has 17 residues. V gave up 0 bases and J gave up 0 bases, with 12 bases separating them. Germline-derived CDR1 and CDR2 are SGHTS and YDEGEE.

This chain links TRBV5-1 with TRBJ2-2, with TRBD2 identical over 8 bases. The ends lost 0 bases at V and 4 bases at J; junction bases unmatched: 2. The germline V gene encodes CDR1 SGHRS and CDR2 YFSETQ. The CDR3 extends over 15 amino acids. The CDR3 region is CASSLAGGGTGELFF. CDR3 coding DNA: TGCGCCAGCAGCTTGGCGGGAGGGGGCACCGGGGAGCTGTTTTTT.

The table lists this clone with a few counts. This sequence joins TRBV6-6 and TRBJ1-1, with a weak D call TRBD1 (6 bases). The V end was cut by 5 bases, the J end by 3 bases, with 13 bases between. Germline V gives CDR1 MNHNY, CDR2 SVGAGI (reference sequence). The CDR3 covers 14 residues. CDR3 DNA: TGTGCCAGCAGTAGGACAGTGGGGGACACTGAAGCTTTCTTT. This sequence encodes CASSRTVGDTEAFF.

The J gene is TRBJ2-5, the V gene TRBV28; 11 bases map to TRBD1. Trimming removed 3 bases from V and 11 bases from J; junction bases left unmatched: 5. Germline V gene data show CDR1 as MDHEN and CDR2 as SYDVKM. This CDR3 has 13 amino acids. The CDR3 nucleotides read TGTGCCAGCAGTTTGGCCGGGACAGGGGGGCAGTACTTC. This codes for CASSLAGTGGQYF.

The sample holds one count of this clone. The chain employs TRBV7-2 and TRBJ1-2, with 7 positions matching TRBD1. Germline-derived CDR1 and CDR2 are SGHTA and FQGNSA. CDR3 size: 12 residues. Trimming took 2 bases from V and 8 from J; bases not matched to a gene: 2. The CDR3 nucleotides are TGTGCCAGCAGCTTACAGGGGGGAGGCTACACCTTC. Translating gives CASSLQGGGYTF.

This clone occurred once. The chain employs TRBV7-9 and TRBJ1-4; tentative D call: TRBD1 (6 bases). With 5 bases removed from V and 6 bases from J, the gap between germline ends came to 19 bases. Germline V CDR1 and CDR2: SEHNR, FQNEAQ (reference sequence). The CDR3 is made up of 16 amino acids. The CDR3 sequence is CASSHLNRVPDEKLFF. CDR3 coding DNA: TGTGCCAGCAGCCACCTAAACAGGGTGCCTGATGAAAAACTGTTTTTT.

The chain uses TRBV15 and TRBJ1-1; unclear D gene. This CDR3 spans 14 amino acids. Germline V gene data show CDR1 as LNHNV and CDR2 as YYDKDF (reference sequence). Trimming pared 0 bases from V and 3 bases from J, leaving 8 bases between. The CDR3 sequence: CATSRDLRDTEAFF. The CDR3 bases are TGTGCCACCAGCAGAGATCTGAGGGACACTGAAGCTTTCTTT.

The chain carries TRBV27 and TRBJ1-2; D perhaps matches TRBD1 (5 bases). The CDR3 sequence is 15 residues long. Trimming cost V 6 bases and J 3 bases, with 17 bases left between them. The germline V gene encodes CDR1 MNHEY and CDR2 SMNVEV (reference sequence). CDR3 amino acids: CASRSSTGLDYGYTF. The CDR3, as DNA: TGTGCCAGCAGATCGAGTACAGGTCTCGACTATGGCTACACCTTC.

This chain links TRBV30 with TRBJ2-7; 12 positions agree with TRBD2. The CDR3 sequence is 16 residues long. Germline CDR1 GTSNPN, CDR2 SVGIG (reference sequence). Trimming removed 3 bases from V and 7 bases from J; junction bases left unmatched: 13. CDR3 in amino acids: CAWRAPTSGGWGEQYF. The CDR3 coding sequence is TGTGCCTGGAGGGCACCGACTAGCGGGGGCTGGGGGGAGCAGTACTTC.

This chain connects TRBV28 to TRBJ2-1; 8 bases line up with TRBD2. V was clipped by 5 bases and J by 3 bases; unmatched bases: 9. CDR1 is MDHEN, CDR2 SYDVKM, per germline. The CDR3 has 16 amino acids. CDR3 loop: CASSPPGREVYNEQFF. The DNA of the CDR3 is TGTGCCAGCAGTCCTCCCGGGCGGGAGGTCTACAATGAGCAGTTCTTC.

This chain links TRBV4-3 with TRBJ1-4; D is undetermined. V lost 0 bases and J 0 bases, leaving 8 bases between the germline ends. This CDR3 has 16 amino acids. Germline values: CDR1 LGHNA, CDR2 YSLEER. CDR3 in DNA: TGCGCCAGCAGCCAAGATCTGTCAGCAACTAATGAAAAACTGTTTTTT. Its translation is CASSQDLSATNEKLFF.

CDR3 loop: CASSTGQAVGELFF. The DNA for the CDR3 is TGTGCCAGCAGTACGGGACAGGCTGTCGGGGAGCTGTTTTTT. The chain uses TRBV6-5 and TRBJ2-2, with 8 bases fitting TRBD1. The CDR3 spans 14 residues. Losses at the gene ends were 5 bases for V and 7 bases for J; bases not matched to a gene: 6. Per germline, CDR1 MNHEY and CDR2 SVGAGI.